Each of the 18 T cell receptor beta chains below was sequenced from the same sample in a study of T cell responses to AZD1222 COVID-19 vaccine. The repertoire was sequenced with immunoSEQ multiplex PCR; TCRdb's copy has only in-frame clones and lacks some. The table lists 130,000 or so clones, 80% to 90% of them singletons. The sequenced sample was peripheral blood, obtained on day 0 of AZD1222 vaccination. Receptors were obtained from an adult in good health.

CDR3 region: CASSWDSSTDTQYF. DNA of the CDR3: TGTGCCAGCAGTTGGGACAGTTCCACAGATACGCAGTATTTT. V is TRBV28 and J is TRBJ2-3, with 7 bases aligning to TRBD1. V was pared by 4 bases and J by 2 bases, with 3 bases of the junction left unmatched. The CDR3 has 14 amino acids. Germline loops: CDR1 MDHEN, CDR2 SYDVKM.

The V gene is TRBV3-1 (or the pseudogene TRBV3-2), the J gene TRBJ1-6, with D maybe TRBD1 (5 bases). CDR3 size: 14 residues. V shed 4 bases and J shed 5 bases, with 9 bases lying between them. Germline CDR1 LGHDT, CDR2 YNNKEL (reference sequence). The CDR3 is CASSPGPNNSPLHF. CDR3 sequence (DNA): TGTGCCAGCAGCCCGGGGCCCAATAATTCACCCCTCCACTTT.

The chain recombines TRBV28 with TRBJ1-2; no definite D call. The CDR3 extends over 15 amino acids. Trimming stripped 1 base from V and 3 bases from J, with 12 bases between. Germline values: CDR1 MDHEN, CDR2 SYDVKM. DNA for the CDR3: TGTGCCAGCAGTTTATTCGACGGGGTGGACTATGGCTACACCTTC. Its translation is CASSLFDGVDYGYTF.

V and J are TRBV5-1 and TRBJ2-4; D is possibly TRBD2 (6 bases). CDR3 length: 21 residues. Germline lookup yields CDR1 SGHRS and CDR2 YFSETQ. The V gene lost 0 bases and the J gene lost 0 bases, with 25 bases spanning the gap. The DNA of the CDR3 is TGCGCCAGCAGCTTGGGTATCTCGGGACCGGGGGTCGGGCTAGCCAAAAACATTCAGTACTTC. Protein sequence: CASSLGISGPGVGLAKNIQYF.

The chain links TRBV30 to TRBJ1-2; perhaps TRBD1 as D (6 bases). V gave up 4 bases and J gave up 0 bases, with 9 bases separating them. The V gene's germline CDR1 is GTSNPN and CDR2 SVGIG (reference sequence). This CDR3 has 13 residues. CDR3 sequence reads: CAWTQGPNYGYTF. The CDR3 DNA reads TGTGCCTGGACCCAGGGGCCTAACTATGGCTACACCTTC.

This chain uses TRBV15 with TRBJ2-2; TRBD2 is a possible D gene (6 bases). Trimming cost V 1 base and J 4 bases, with 10 bases left between them. Looked up from germline, CDR1 is LNHNV and CDR2 is YYDKDF (reference sequence). The CDR3 has 15 residues. CDR3 amino acids: CATSRGRAGTGELFF. CDR3 bases: TGTGCCACCAGCAGAGGGAGGGCTGGCACCGGGGAGCTGTTTTTT.

V gene TRBV4-2 combines with J gene TRBJ1-2; D perhaps matches TRBD1 (6 bases). The germline CDR1 and CDR2 sequences are LGHNA and YNFKEQ. This CDR3 contains 15 residues. V lost 7 bases and J lost 4, with 19 bases in between. CDR3 coding DNA: TGTGCCAGCACCATTGGGGGGGGCGCCGGCTATGGCTACACCTTC. Its translation is CASTIGGGAGYGYTF.

The chain combines TRBV6-5 with TRBJ1-2, with 8 bases that match TRBD1. Trimming removed 2 bases from V and 6 bases from J; junction bases left unmatched: 8. Germline V gene lookup returns CDR1 MNHEY and CDR2 SVGAGI. The CDR3 consists of 15 residues. The CDR3 nucleotides read TGTGCCAGCAGTTACATGGGAACAGGGGGGCATGGCTACACCTTC. Translated: CASSYMGTGGHGYTF.

The chain has TRBV29-1 and TRBJ1-2, with D perhaps TRBD1 (5 bases). The germline CDR1 and CDR2 sequences are SQVTM and ANQGSEA. This CDR3 is built from 14 residues. Deletions cut 5 bases from V and 6 bases from J, with 19 bases between. CDR3 loop: CSVFGPGTTDGYTF. CDR3 nucleotides: TGCAGCGTTTTTGGACCCGGGACGACGGATGGCTACACCTTC.

For the CDR3, the DNA is TGTGCCAGTAGGAGGCTAGCGGGAGGCGATGAGCAGTTCTTC. Its translation: CASRRLAGGDEQFF. The chain uses TRBV6-5 and TRBJ2-1; 11 nucleotides agree with TRBD2. J was trimmed by 8 bases and V by 9 bases; bases with no gene match: 9. The germline CDR1 and CDR2 sequences are MNHEY and SVGAGI. The CDR3 is made up of 14 amino acids.

This clone has a single count. V is TRBV7-9 and J is TRBJ2-7, with D perhaps matching TRBD1 or TRBD2 (5 bases each). Trimming shortened V by 7 bases and J by 2 bases, and 12 bases separated the two germline ends. The germline CDR1 and CDR2 sequences are SEHNR and FQNEAQ (reference sequence). The CDR3 contains 13 residues. The CDR3 spells CASTRGETYEQYF. Written as DNA, the CDR3 is TGTGCCAGCACCCGGGGCGAGACCTACGAGCAGTACTTC.

The genes are TRBV28 and TRBJ1-1; no definite D call. CDR1 and CDR2 (germline): MDHEN, SYDVKM. Trimming removed 7 bases at V and 1 base at J, with 4 bases between. CDR3 length: 11 residues. CDR3 bases: TGTGCCAGCAAGGGGAACACTGAAGCTTTCTTT. Its translation: CASKGNTEAFF.

This clone was seen ten or more times. J is TRBJ2-2 and V is TRBV7-6, with 7 bases that match TRBD1. This CDR3 comprises 15 residues. Trimming at V came to 4 bases and at J to 4 bases, leaving 6 bases not matched to a gene. The germline gives CDR1 SGHVS, CDR2 FNYEAQ. Here the CDR3 DNA reads TGTGCCAGCAGCTCCAGACAGGGAATCACCGGGGAGCTGTTTTTT. The encoded protein is CASSSRQGITGELFF.

The chain links TRBV5-1 to TRBJ2-2; TRBD2 matches 14 bases. Germline CDR1 is SGHRS and CDR2 is YFSETQ. V shed 4 bases, J shed 6 bases, and the junction held 8 bases outside the gene matches. The CDR3 runs to 17 residues. The CDR3 nucleotides are TGCGCCAGCAGCCTCGGACTAGCGGGAGGAGCTTCCGGGGAGCTGTTTTTT. Amino acids: CASSLGLAGGASGELFF.

The V gene is TRBV5-4, the J gene TRBJ1-6; D is perhaps TRBD1 (5 bases). This CDR3 is 17 amino acids long. Germline V gene data show CDR1 as SGHNT and CDR2 as YYREEE (reference sequence). The V end was cut by 0 bases, the J end by 6 bases, with 16 bases between. In DNA form, the CDR3 reads TGTGCCAGCAGCTTGGGGGGTGGGGGAACAATTAATTCACCCCTCCACTTT. Amino acids: CASSLGGGGTINSPLHF.

This clone was counted once. V gene TRBV19 combines with J gene TRBJ1-2; perhaps TRBD1 as D (6 bases). V was cut by 4 bases and J by 5 bases, with 17 bases left in between. The CDR3 sequence is 15 residues long. CDR1 and CDR2 (germline): LNHDA, SQIVND (reference sequence). The CDR3 here is CASSNPPTGQYGYTF. Here the CDR3 DNA reads TGTGCCAGTAGTAACCCCCCAACAGGGCAATATGGCTACACCTTC.

The rearrangement uses TRBV5-4 and TRBJ2-5, with 11 nucleotides matching TRBD2. Trimming took 0 bases from V and 2 from J; bases not matched to a gene: 6. In germline, CDR1 is SGHNT, CDR2 YYREEE (reference sequence). The CDR3 extends over 17 amino acids. CDR3 sequence reads: CASSLGGLAGGQETQYF. In nucleotides, the CDR3 is TGTGCCAGCAGCTTGGGAGGGCTAGCGGGAGGACAAGAGACCCAGTACTTC.

The chain has TRBV7-2 and TRBJ1-4; D possibly corresponds to TRBD1 (6 bases). Germline lookup yields CDR1 SGHTA and CDR2 FQGNSA. Trimming left V 2 bases short and J 7 bases short, with 14 bases between. There are 15 residues in the CDR3. Here the CDR3 DNA reads TGTGCCAGCAGCTTAAGGCCCTCGGACAGTGAAAAACTGTTTTTT. The encoded protein is CASSLRPSDSEKLFF.